The 28 T cell receptor beta chains given below trace back to one sample, sequenced in a study of cytomegalovirus exposure and HLA in healthy donors. The study ran its PCR with 60 Vbeta and 13 Jbeta primers. Profiled with immunoSEQ multiplex PCR; TCRdb holds only in-frame clones, not every one. The sample contains about 180,000 clones, about four fifths of which appear only once. Sequenced sample: PBMCs. The origin of the receptors is a woman in her 30s in good health and CMV-seronegative.

This chain uses TRBV13 with TRBJ1-4; 8 bases fit TRBD1. The CDR3 consists of 14 residues. V was clipped by 5 bases and J by 5 bases; unmatched bases: 4. Germline V gene sequence: CDR1 PRHDT, CDR2 FYEKMQ (reference sequence). In DNA, the CDR3 is TGTGCCAGCAGCACTAGACAGGGGAATGAAAAACTGTTTTTT. Amino acid sequence: CASSTRQGNEKLFF.

The chain's CDR3 is CASSFRTGTTDTQYF. The CDR3 bases are TGTGCCAGCAGTTTCCGCACAGGGACCACAGATACGCAGTATTTT. The rearrangement uses TRBV27 and TRBJ2-3; weak D call: TRBD1 (6 bases). Trimming shortened V by 3 bases and J by 2 bases, and 12 bases separated the two germline ends. Germline V lookup: CDR1 MNHEY, CDR2 SMNVEV (reference sequence). The CDR3 has 15 amino acids.

The chain recombines TRBV4-2 with TRBJ1-2; 12 nucleotides agree with TRBD1. This CDR3 is built from 15 residues. The V gene's germline CDR1 is LGHNA and CDR2 YNFKEQ. Unmatched junction bases numbered 5, after V lost 1 base and J lost 8 bases. The CDR3 sequence is CASSQGGQGAEGYTF. Written as DNA, the CDR3 is TGTGCCAGCAGCCAAGGGGGACAGGGGGCCGAGGGCTACACCTTC.

The chain has TRBV18 and TRBJ2-7, with a weak D call TRBD1 (5 bases). V lost 1 base to trimming and J lost 4 bases, with 14 bases between them. There are 15 residues in the CDR3. In germline, CDR1 is KGHSH, CDR2 LQKENI. In DNA, the CDR3 is TGTGCCAGCTCACCACTTGCCAGGGCCCAGTACGAGCAGTACTTC. Amino acids: CASSPLARAQYEQYF.

The chain combines TRBV5-4 with TRBJ1-1; 7 bases map to TRBD1. This CDR3 region has 15 residues. Germline V gene sequence: CDR1 SGHNT, CDR2 YYREEE (reference sequence). With V trimmed by 0 bases and J by 0 bases, 2 bases remained unmatched. The CDR3 DNA follows: TGTGCCAGCAGCTTGGGAGGGGGCATGAACACTGAAGCTTTCTTT. Amino acid sequence: CASSLGGGMNTEAFF.

The chain joins TRBV25-1 to TRBJ1-1; the D is unclear. V lost 1 base, J lost 7 bases, and 13 bases lay in between. Germline V gene lookup returns CDR1 MGHDK and CDR2 SYGVNS. The CDR3 length is 14 residues. The CDR3 sequence: CASSELRARDEAFF. The CDR3 DNA reads as TGTGCCAGCAGTGAATTGAGGGCAAGAGATGAAGCTTTCTTT.

The chain employs TRBV18 and TRBJ1-4, with a tentative D call TRBD1 (5 bases). V dropped 1 base and J dropped 0 bases, with 15 bases sitting between them. Germline assignment: CDR1 KGHSH and CDR2 LQKENI. The CDR3 is made up of 18 amino acids. CDR3 nucleotide sequence: TGTGCCAGCTCACCACTTGCAGGGATTGTCGCAACTAATGAAAAACTGTTTTTT. Protein sequence: CASSPLAGIVATNEKLFF.

The V gene is TRBV5-1, the J gene TRBJ2-1, with 12 bases that match TRBD1. The CDR3 has 17 residues. CDR1 and CDR2 from the germline V gene are SGHRS and YFSETQ. Trimming took 3 bases from V and 11 from J; bases not matched to a gene: 15. This CDR3 reads CASSWIERDRGPRQQFF. The CDR3 DNA reads TGCGCCAGCAGCTGGATTGAGCGGGACAGGGGGCCCCGACAGCAGTTCTTC.

The chain employs TRBV9 and TRBJ2-1; D gene unclear. CDR1 SGDLS and CDR2 YYNGEE come from the germline V gene. CDR3 length: 14 residues. The V and J ends lost 2 bases and 2 bases respectively, with 8 bases between them. Written as DNA, the CDR3 is TGTGCCAGCAGCGTCACTGGAGCCTACAATGAGCAGTTCTTC. Translating it yields CASSVTGAYNEQFF.

The genes are TRBV7-2 and TRBJ1-6; D ambiguous. The CDR3 sequence is 17 residues long. V lost 5 bases and J lost 10, with 24 bases in between. Germline-derived CDR1 and CDR2 are SGHTA and FQGNSA. CDR3 sequence: CASSPRPSGRLGSPLHF. In nucleotides, the CDR3 is TGTGCCAGCAGCCCCCGACCGAGCGGGCGGTTAGGATCACCCCTCCACTTT.

This rearrangement joins TRBV5-1 to TRBJ2-2; D gene unclear. CDR3 length equals 14 residues. V was cut by 4 bases and J by 1 base, with 8 bases left in between. The germline CDR1 and CDR2 sequences are SGHRS and YFSETQ. The CDR3 DNA reads TGCGCCAGCAGCGACTTGCGGAACACCGGGGAGCTGTTTTTT. Translation gives CASSDLRNTGELFF.

Here the CDR3 reads CASSIWDRESSYEQYF. CDR3 DNA sequence: TGTGCCAGCAGCATCTGGGACAGGGAGAGCTCCTACGAGCAGTACTTC. The chain couples TRBV7-9 to TRBJ2-7, with TRBD1 matching over 9 bases. Germline assignment: CDR1 SEHNR and CDR2 FQNEAQ (reference sequence). The CDR3 covers 16 residues. V gave up 5 bases and J gave up 0 bases; unmatched junction bases: 8. The full variable domain, in which reference TRBV7-9 and TRBJ2-7 provide the parts outside the CDR3, is DTGVSQNPRHKITKRGQNVTFRCDPISEHNRLYWYRQTLGQGPEFLTYFQNEAQLEKSRLLSDRFSAERPKGSFSTLEIQRTEQGDSAMYLCASSIWDRESSYEQYFGPGTRLTVT.

This chain connects TRBV14 to TRBJ2-3, with a tentative D call TRBD2 (6 bases). In germline, CDR1 is SGHDN, CDR2 FVKESK. This CDR3 spans 16 amino acids. V gave up 0 bases and J gave up 2 bases, with 12 bases separating them. This CDR3 is CASSQDRGGVTDTQYF. The CDR3 DNA is TGTGCCAGCAGCCAAGACCGAGGCGGGGTCACAGATACGCAGTATTTT.

CDR3 bases: TGTGCCAGCAGTCGACTAGCGGGGGAGGATACGCAGTATTTT. This sequence encodes CASSRLAGEDTQYF. The chain employs TRBV27 and TRBJ2-3, with TRBD2 identical over 12 bases. V lost 5 bases and J lost 6; bases outside the gene matches: 3. CDR3 length: 14 amino acids. CDR1 MNHEY and CDR2 SMNVEV come from the germline V gene (reference sequence).

This chain links TRBV30 with TRBJ1-4, with 9 bases lining up with TRBD1. Germline V gene data show CDR1 as GTSNPN and CDR2 as SVGIG (reference sequence). The V segment lost 5 bases and the J segment 4 bases; nucleotides outside the gene matches: 2. This CDR3 spans 13 amino acids. The chain's CDR3 is CAWGQGRNEKLFF. The CDR3 bases are TGTGCCTGGGGACAGGGGCGTAATGAAAAACTGTTTTTT.

The chain combines TRBV7-2 with TRBJ1-6; no definite D call. The length of the CDR3 is 15 residues. The ends were cut back, 6 bases at V and 7 bases at J, with 16 bases in the middle. Germline lookup yields CDR1 SGHTA and CDR2 FQGNSA. Here the CDR3 DNA reads TGTGCCAGCAGGGGCAGGTTCCGGGGAAATTCACCCCTCCACTTT. Amino acid sequence: CASRGRFRGNSPLHF.

Only one count was recorded for this clone. CDR3 DNA sequence: TGTGCCAGCAGGCGGGAATATAATTCACCCCTCCACTTT. Translated: CASRREYNSPLHF. This chain uses TRBV14 with TRBJ1-6; D gene ambiguous. Trimming removed 6 bases at V and 4 bases at J, with 7 bases between. CDR3 length: 13 residues. Looked up from germline, CDR1 is SGHDN and CDR2 is FVKESK.

The table lists this clone with a few counts. The chain combines TRBV28 with TRBJ1-5; D may be TRBD1 (6 bases). This CDR3 region has 16 residues. The germline CDR1 and CDR2 sequences are MDHEN and SYDVKM. Trimming shortened V by 2 bases and J by 6 bases, and 17 bases separated the two germline ends. The CDR3 region has the DNA TGTGCCAGCAGTTTAAGTTCGCCGGGACAATCTCAGCCCCAGCATTTT. Translating it yields CASSLSSPGQSQPQHF.

The rearrangement uses TRBV10-3 and TRBJ1-2; 10 bases fit TRBD1. The CDR3 covers 14 residues. Germline loops: CDR1 ENHRY, CDR2 SYGVKD. V was clipped by 8 bases and J by 5 bases; unmatched bases: 8. CDR3: CAIGAGTGEYGYTF. The CDR3 DNA reads as TGTGCCATCGGAGCCGGGACAGGGGAGTATGGCTACACCTTC.

This clone appeared once. This chain links TRBV27 with TRBJ1-1, with D perhaps matching TRBD1 (5 bases). CDR3 length equals 14 residues. V lost 3 bases to trimming and J lost 4 bases, with 12 bases between them. Germline CDR1 is MNHEY and CDR2 is SMNVEV (reference sequence). The CDR3 DNA sequence: TGTGCCAGCAGTTTTCGCGGGAGGGGCACTGAAGCTTTCTTT. Amino acids: CASSFRGRGTEAFF.

The CDR3 sequence: CASSRHAYEKLFF. In nucleotides, the CDR3 is TGTGCCAGCAGTCGCCACGCCTACGAAAAACTGTTTTTT. V usage is TRBV27 and J usage is TRBJ1-4, with D uncertain. The length of the CDR3 is 13 residues. Germline CDR1 reads MNHEY; CDR2 reads SMNVEV (reference sequence). The V and J ends lost 5 bases and 8 bases respectively, with 12 bases between them.

The V and J genes are TRBV14 and TRBJ1-2; D remains ambiguous. Trimming removed 0 bases at V and 4 bases at J, with 6 bases between. The CDR3 has 13 residues. Germline V gene sequence: CDR1 SGHDN, CDR2 FVKESK. CDR3 sequence: CASSQDAAYGYTF. The CDR3 DNA is TGTGCCAGCAGCCAAGACGCGGCCTATGGCTACACCTTC.

The rearrangement uses TRBV2 and TRBJ1-6; D not resolved. The ends were cut back, 0 bases at V and 14 bases at J, with 11 bases in the middle. Germline lookup yields CDR1 SNHLY and CDR2 FYNNEI. The CDR3 loop spans 13 amino acids. The CDR3 here is CASSEAALPALHF. In DNA, the CDR3 is TGTGCCAGCAGTGAAGCCGCCCTTCCGGCCCTCCACTTT.

The rearrangement joins TRBV6-1 to TRBJ2-1; 13 bases are a match to TRBD2. CDR3 length equals 18 residues. From germline, CDR1 is MNHNS and CDR2 SASEGT. V was pared by 3 bases and J by 3 bases, with 8 bases of the junction left unmatched. The CDR3 region is CASSDPGTSGENYNEQFF. CDR3 sequence (DNA): TGTGCCAGCAGTGATCCAGGGACTAGCGGGGAAAACTACAATGAGCAGTTCTTC.

The chain is built from TRBV2 and TRBJ2-1; 7 bases agree with TRBD1. Germline CDR1 reads SNHLY; CDR2 reads FYNNEI. The V segment lost 7 bases and the J segment 3 bases; nucleotides outside the gene matches: 9. The CDR3 loop spans 15 amino acids. CDR3 region: CASKGTDRDYNEQFF. The CDR3 bases are TGTGCCAGCAAAGGGACAGATCGGGACTACAATGAGCAGTTCTTC.

This chain joins TRBV5-1 and TRBJ1-2, with D perhaps TRBD1 (5 bases). The CDR3 is made up of 15 amino acids. From germline, CDR1 is SGHRS and CDR2 YFSETQ. Trimming pared 0 bases from V and 2 bases from J, leaving 11 bases between. The DNA for the CDR3 is TGCGCCAGCAGCTTGGGCGCAGGGTTAAACTATGGCTACACCTTC. As protein: CASSLGAGLNYGYTF.

This clone was recorded only once. This chain uses TRBV2 with TRBJ2-7; 7 positions match TRBD1. CDR3 length: 14 amino acids. With 6 bases clipped from V and 4 bases from J, the junction kept 9 bases outside the gene matches. Germline CDR1 SNHLY, CDR2 FYNNEI. The CDR3 loop is CASSWGTDAYEQYF. DNA for the CDR3: TGTGCCAGCAGCTGGGGGACAGATGCTTACGAGCAGTACTTC.

This clone has just a few counts. CDR3 sequence (DNA): TGTGCCACCAGCAGAGATCAGGAGGGGCCCTACGAGCAGTACTTC. It yields the protein CATSRDQEGPYEQYF. The rearrangement links TRBV15 to TRBJ2-7, with a possible D match to TRBD2 (6 bases). The germline V gene encodes CDR1 LNHNV and CDR2 YYDKDF (reference sequence). The ends were cut back, 0 bases at V and 2 bases at J, with 11 bases in the middle. This CDR3 spans 15 amino acids.